The sequence of this T cell receptor (beta chain) was determined in a study of T cell changes during pregnancy in multiple sclerosis. This CDR3 spans 14 amino acids. CDR1 MDHEN and CDR2 SYDVKM come from the germline V gene. The V gene lost 3 bases and the J gene lost 0 bases, with 8 bases spanning the gap. Measured with immunoSEQ multiplex PCR; TCRdb has only the in-frame clones, and not every one. The sample lists tens of thousands of clones, approximately 92% occurring once. This sample comprised CD4+ T cells from peripheral blood mononuclear cells, obtained before pregnancy. The clonotype was recovered from a female donor with multiple sclerosis, enrolled in a pregnancy study. The chain combines TRBV28 with TRBJ1-2; no firm D call. The CDR3 protein is CASSLSGTNYGYTF. As DNA, the CDR3 is TGTGCCAGCAGTTTGTCTGGCACTAACTATGGCTACACCTTC.